The present TCR beta chain was sequenced within a study of blood T cell repertoires in COVID-19. Study background: Nucleic acid was either cDNA or gDNA, and it came from T cells, B-cell-depleted T cells, or PBMCs.

V lost 7 bases, J lost 4 bases, and 4 bases stayed unmatched. The CDR3 spans 13 residues. Some clones are missing from TCRdb's copy, which holds only in-frame ones; the method was immunoSEQ multiplex PCR. The sample consists of 63,000 or so clones, roughly 80% of them appearing once. Sequenced sample: peripheral blood. The genes are TRBV12-3 or TRBV12-4 and TRBJ1-5, with 7 nucleotides matching TRBD1. The source of this sequence is a human donor in a cohort sampled during active COVID-19. The chain's CDR3 is CASTWTGNQPQHF. The CDR3 DNA reads TGTGCCAGCACTTGGACAGGAAATCAGCCCCAGCATTTT.